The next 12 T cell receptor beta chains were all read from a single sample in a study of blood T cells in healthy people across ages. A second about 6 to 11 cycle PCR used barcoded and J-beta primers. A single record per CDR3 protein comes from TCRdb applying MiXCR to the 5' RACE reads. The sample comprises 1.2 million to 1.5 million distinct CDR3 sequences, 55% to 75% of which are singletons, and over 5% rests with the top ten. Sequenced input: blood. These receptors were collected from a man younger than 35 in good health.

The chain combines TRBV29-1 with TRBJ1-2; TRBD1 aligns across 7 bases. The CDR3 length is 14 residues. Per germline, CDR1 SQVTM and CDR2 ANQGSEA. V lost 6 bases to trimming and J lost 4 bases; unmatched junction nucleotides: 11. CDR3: CSVVPTGTAYGYTF. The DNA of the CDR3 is TGCAGCGTCGTTCCGACGGGGACAGCCTATGGCTACACCTTC.

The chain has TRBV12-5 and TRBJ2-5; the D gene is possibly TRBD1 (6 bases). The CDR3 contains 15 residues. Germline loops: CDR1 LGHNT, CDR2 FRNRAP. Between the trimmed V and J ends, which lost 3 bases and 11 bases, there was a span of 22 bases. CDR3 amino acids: CASGFQDSAYNEQYF. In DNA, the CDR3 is TGTGCTAGTGGTTTCCAGGACAGCGCTTACAATGAGCAGTACTTC.

CDR3 sequence reads: CASSQGAGTGDTQYF. CDR3 bases: TGTGCCAGCAGCCAAGGGGCAGGGACGGGGGATACGCAGTATTTT. The chain carries TRBV14 and TRBJ2-3; D tentatively reads TRBD1 or TRBD2 (5 bases each). The CDR3 sequence is 15 residues long. V dropped 1 base and J dropped 6 bases, with 14 bases sitting between them. CDR1 is SGHDN, CDR2 FVKESK, per germline.

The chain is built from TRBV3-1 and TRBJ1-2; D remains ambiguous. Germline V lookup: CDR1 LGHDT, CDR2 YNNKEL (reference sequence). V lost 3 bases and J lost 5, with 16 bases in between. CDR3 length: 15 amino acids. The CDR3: CASSQDDSGPYGYTF. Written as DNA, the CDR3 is TGTGCCAGCAGCCAGGACGACTCCGGACCGTATGGCTACACCTTC.

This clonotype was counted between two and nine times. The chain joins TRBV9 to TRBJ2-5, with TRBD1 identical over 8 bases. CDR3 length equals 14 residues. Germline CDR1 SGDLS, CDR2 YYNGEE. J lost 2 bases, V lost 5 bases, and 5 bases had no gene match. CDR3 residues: CASSVGTGQETQYF. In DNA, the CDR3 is TGTGCCAGCAGTGTTGGGACAGGACAAGAGACCCAGTACTTC.

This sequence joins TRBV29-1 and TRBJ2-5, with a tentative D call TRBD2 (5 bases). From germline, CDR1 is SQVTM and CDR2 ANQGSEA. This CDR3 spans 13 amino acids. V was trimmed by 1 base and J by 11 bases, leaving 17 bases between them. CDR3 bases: TGCAGCGTTGAAGGGTCGGGAAACAATGAACAGTACTTC. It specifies CSVEGSGNNEQYF.

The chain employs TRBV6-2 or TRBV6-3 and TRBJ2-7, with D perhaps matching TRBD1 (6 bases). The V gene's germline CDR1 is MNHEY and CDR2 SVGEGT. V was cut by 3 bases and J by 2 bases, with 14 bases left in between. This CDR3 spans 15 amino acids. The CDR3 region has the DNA TGTGCCAGCAGTTATATAGGGGGTCATACCTACGAGCAGTACTTC. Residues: CASSYIGGHTYEQYF.

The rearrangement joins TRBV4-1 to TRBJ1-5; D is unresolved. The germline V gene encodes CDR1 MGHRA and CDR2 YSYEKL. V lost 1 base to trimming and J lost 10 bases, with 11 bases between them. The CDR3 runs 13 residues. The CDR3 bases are TGCGCCAGCAGCCAAGTTGGAGCTCGACCCCAGCATTTT. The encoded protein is CASSQVGARPQHF.

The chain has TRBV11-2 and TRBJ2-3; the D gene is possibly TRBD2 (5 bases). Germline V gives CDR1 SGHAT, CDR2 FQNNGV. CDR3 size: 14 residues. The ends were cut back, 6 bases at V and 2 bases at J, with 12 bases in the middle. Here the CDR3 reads CASRKGGYTDTQYF. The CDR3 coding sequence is TGTGCCAGCAGAAAGGGCGGGTACACAGATACGCAGTATTTT.

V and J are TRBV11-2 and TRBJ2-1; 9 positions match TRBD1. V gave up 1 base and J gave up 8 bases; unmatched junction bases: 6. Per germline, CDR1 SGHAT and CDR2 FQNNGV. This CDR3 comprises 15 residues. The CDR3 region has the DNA TGTGCCAGCAGCTTAGGCGGGGACAGGGTCCATGAGCAGTTCTTC. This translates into CASSLGGDRVHEQFF.

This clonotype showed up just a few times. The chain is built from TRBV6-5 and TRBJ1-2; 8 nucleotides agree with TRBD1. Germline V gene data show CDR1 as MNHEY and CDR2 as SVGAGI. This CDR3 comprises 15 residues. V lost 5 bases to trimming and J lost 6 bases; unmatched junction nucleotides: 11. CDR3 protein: CASSDTGQGIDGYTF. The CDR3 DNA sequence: TGTGCCAGCAGTGACACAGGACAGGGTATTGATGGCTACACCTTC.

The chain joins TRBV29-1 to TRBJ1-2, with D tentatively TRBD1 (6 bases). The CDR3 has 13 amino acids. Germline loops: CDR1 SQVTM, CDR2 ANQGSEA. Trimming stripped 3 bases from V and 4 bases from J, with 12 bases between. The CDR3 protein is CSVEPDRSYGYTF. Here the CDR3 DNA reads TGCAGCGTTGAGCCAGACAGGAGCTATGGCTACACCTTC.